The rows below give T cell receptor beta chains drawn from one sample of a study of breast tumors, draining lymph nodes, adjacent tissues. One entry per CDR3 protein, called by TCRdb with MiXCR from the multiplex PCR reads. The sample lists 50,000 to 55,000 distinct CDR3 sequences, less than 55% occurring once. Input material: breast tumor tissue. Source of these receptors: a female donor with breast cancer. Some clones in this sample may be carry-over from other donors' samples. The CDR3 runs from the conserved cysteine through the conserved F or W. A D gene is named only where the DNA matches it firmly. A row's size may be missing; if present it is once, few, many or a size class.

V gene	J gene	D gene	clone size	CDR3 DNA	CDR3 protein
TRBV10-3	TRBJ2-7	NA	many	TGTGCCATCACGGACACCCCCTACGAGCAGTACTTC	CAITDTPYEQYF
TRBV27	TRBJ2-1	NA	few	TGTGCCAGCAGTTTTTCCGGGACTTCCCTCAATGAGCAGTTCTTC	CASSFSGTSLNEQFF
TRBV7-2	TRBJ2-1	NA	medium-sized	TGTGCCAGCAGCTTAGTAGACCCTAGAAACAATGAGCAGTTCTTC	CASSLVDPRNNEQFF
TRBV7-2	TRBJ2-5	NA	many	TGTGCCAGCAGCTTAGTGCGGGGAGGCGGTGAAGAGACCCAGTACTTC	CASSLVRGGGEETQYF
TRBV15	TRBJ2-1	NA	NA	TGTGCCACTAGCCTGGGAAGCTCCTACAATGAGCAGTTCTTC	CATSLGSSYNEQFF
TRBV6-2/TRBV6-3	TRBJ1-2	NA	many	TGTGCCAGCAGAGCCCTACAAGGATTCTATGGCTACACCTTC	CASRALQGFYGYTF
TRBV5-1	TRBJ2-1	NA	NA	TGCGACAGCAGGAGGACTCATGAGCAGTTCTTC	CDSRRTHEQFF
TRBV29-1	TRBJ2-2	TRBD1	few	TGCAGCGCCAGGACAGGGGTAGACACCGGGGAGCTGTTTTTT	CSARTGVDTGELFF
TRBV10-1	TRBJ2-3	TRBD2	medium-sized	TGCGCCAGCAGCGAAGGGACTAGCGGAGGTTCAGATACGCAGTATTTT	CASSEGTSGGSDTQYF
TRBV6-2/TRBV6-3	TRBJ2-3	NA	NA	TGTGCCAGCAGTCACGGGTCAGGTACAGCAGTCACAGATACGCAGTATTTT	CASSHGSGTAVTDTQYF
TRBV28	TRBJ2-4	NA	NA	TGTGCCAGCAGTCGGGACGGCAAAAACATTCAGTACTTC	CASSRDGKNIQYF
TRBV9	TRBJ2-5	NA	many	TGTGCCAGCAGCGTCAGTCCTCAGGAGACCCAGTACTTC	CASSVSPQETQYF
TRBV5-6	TRBJ1-5	NA	NA	TGTGCCAGCAGTCGGGAACAGGGCTATAGCAATCAGCCCCAGCATTTT	CASSREQGYSNQPQHF
TRBV7-8	TRBJ1-6	NA	NA	TGTGCCAGCAGCTTACAGGGTGGAACAGGGTCGGATTCACCCCTCCACTTT	CASSLQGGTGSDSPLHF